Sequencing of this TCR beta chain was carried out in a study of T-cell reconstitution after alpha-beta-depleted transplantation in children. The library targeted TCRbeta and was prepared with unique molecular identifiers. TCRdb redid the calling of the PCR reads with MiXCR, one entry per CDR3 protein. The sample consists of 300,000 or so distinct CDR3 sequences, nearly 10% of them appearing once. V shed 2 bases, J shed 1 base, and the junction held 5 bases outside the gene matches. The germline gives CDR1 SGHRS, CDR2 YFSETQ. CDR3 length equals 17 residues. This chain joins TRBV5-1 and TRBJ2-1; 11 bases map to TRBD1. The specimen was PBMCs from the stem cell graft donor, collected from the stem cell graft. The clonotype comes from a human donor who donated a stem cell graft to a child with SCID. This chain's CDR3 is CASSFPRDRGSYNEQFF. CDR3 coding DNA: TGCGCCAGCAGCTTCCCCCGGGACAGGGGGTCCTACAATGAGCAGTTCTTC.